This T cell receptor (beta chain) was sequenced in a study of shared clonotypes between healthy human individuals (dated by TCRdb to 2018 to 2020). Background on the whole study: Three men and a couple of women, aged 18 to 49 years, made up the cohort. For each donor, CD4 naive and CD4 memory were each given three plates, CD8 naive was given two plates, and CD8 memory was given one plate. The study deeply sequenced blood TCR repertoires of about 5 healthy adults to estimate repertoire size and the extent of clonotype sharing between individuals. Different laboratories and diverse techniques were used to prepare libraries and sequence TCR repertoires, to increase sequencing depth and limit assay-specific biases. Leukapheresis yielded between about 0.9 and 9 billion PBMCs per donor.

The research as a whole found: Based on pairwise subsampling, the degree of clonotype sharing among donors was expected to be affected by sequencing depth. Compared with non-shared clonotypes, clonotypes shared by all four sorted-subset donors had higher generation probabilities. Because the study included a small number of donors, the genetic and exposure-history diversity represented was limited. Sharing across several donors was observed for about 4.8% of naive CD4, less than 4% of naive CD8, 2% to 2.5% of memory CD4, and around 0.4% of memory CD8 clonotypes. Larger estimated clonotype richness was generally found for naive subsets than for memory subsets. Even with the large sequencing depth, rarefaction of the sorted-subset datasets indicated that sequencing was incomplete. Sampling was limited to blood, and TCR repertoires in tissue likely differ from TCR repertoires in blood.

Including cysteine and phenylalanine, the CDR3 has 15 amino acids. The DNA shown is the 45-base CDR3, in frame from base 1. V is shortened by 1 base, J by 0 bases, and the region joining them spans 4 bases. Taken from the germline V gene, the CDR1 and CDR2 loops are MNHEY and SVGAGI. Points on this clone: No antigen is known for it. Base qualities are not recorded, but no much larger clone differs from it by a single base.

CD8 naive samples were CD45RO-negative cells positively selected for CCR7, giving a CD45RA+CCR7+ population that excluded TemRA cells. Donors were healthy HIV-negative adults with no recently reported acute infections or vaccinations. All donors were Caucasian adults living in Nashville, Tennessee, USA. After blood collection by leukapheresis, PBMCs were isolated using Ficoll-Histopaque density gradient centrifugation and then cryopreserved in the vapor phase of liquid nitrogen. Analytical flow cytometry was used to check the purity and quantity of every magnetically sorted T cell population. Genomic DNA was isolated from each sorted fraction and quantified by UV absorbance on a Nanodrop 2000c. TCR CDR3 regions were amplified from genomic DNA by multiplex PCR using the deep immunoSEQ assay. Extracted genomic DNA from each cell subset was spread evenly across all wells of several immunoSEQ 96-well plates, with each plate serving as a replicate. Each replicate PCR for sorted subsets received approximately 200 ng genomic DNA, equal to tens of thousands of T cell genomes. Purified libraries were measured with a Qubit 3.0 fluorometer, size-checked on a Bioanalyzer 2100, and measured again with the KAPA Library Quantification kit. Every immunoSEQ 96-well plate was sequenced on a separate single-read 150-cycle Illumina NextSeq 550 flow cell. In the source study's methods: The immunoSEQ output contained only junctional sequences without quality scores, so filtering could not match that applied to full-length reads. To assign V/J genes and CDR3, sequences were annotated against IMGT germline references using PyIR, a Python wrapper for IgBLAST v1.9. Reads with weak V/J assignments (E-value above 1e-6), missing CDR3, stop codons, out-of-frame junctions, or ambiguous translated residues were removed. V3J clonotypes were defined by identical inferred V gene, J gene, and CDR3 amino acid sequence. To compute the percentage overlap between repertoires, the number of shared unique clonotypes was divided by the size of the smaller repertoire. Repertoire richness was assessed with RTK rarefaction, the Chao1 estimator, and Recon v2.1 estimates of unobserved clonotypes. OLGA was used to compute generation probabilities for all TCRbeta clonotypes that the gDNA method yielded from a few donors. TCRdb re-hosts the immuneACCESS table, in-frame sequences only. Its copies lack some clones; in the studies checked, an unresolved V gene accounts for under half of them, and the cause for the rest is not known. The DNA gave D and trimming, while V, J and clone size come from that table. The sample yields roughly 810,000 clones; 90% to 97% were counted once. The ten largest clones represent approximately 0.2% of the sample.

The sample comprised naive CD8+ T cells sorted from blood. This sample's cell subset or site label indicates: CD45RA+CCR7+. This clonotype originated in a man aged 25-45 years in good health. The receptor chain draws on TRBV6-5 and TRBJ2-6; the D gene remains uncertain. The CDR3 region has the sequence CASSYFGSGANVLTF. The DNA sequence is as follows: TGTGCCAGCAGTTACTTCGGCTCTGGGGCCAACGTCCTGACTTTC.